This TCR beta chain came from a study of blood T cell repertoires in COVID-19. The CDR3 has 14 residues. With 5 bases clipped from V and 3 bases from J, the junction kept 3 bases outside the gene matches. CDR1 MRHNA and CDR2 SNTAGT come from the germline V gene. Sequencing used immunoSEQ multiplex PCR; TCRdb keeps in-frame clones, though not all of them. The data contain 85,000 to 130,000 clones, 85% to 90% of them seen just once; the ten biggest clones take up 4.5% to 5.5%. This clone has only one observation. The sequencing input was peripheral blood. The sequence was collected from a human donor in a cohort sampled during active COVID-19. The rearrangement joins TRBV6-4 to TRBJ2-3, with 9 bases identical to TRBD1. CDR3 DNA sequence: TGTGCCAGCAGTCGACAGGGGGGGACAGATACGCAGTATTTT. This gives the protein CASSRQGGTDTQYF.